Below are 19 T cell receptor beta chains sequenced from a single sample in a study of T-cell reconstitution after alpha-beta-depleted transplantation in children. Using unique molecular identifiers, the investigators prepared the TCRbeta library. TCRdb ran MiXCR on the PCR reads and lists one entry per CDR3 protein. The sample holds some 550,000 distinct CDR3 sequences; 23% are singletons and the top ten take about 14%. The specimen comprised PBMCs, mostly from graft donor cells, sampled 360 days after TCRalphabeta/CD19-depleted stem cell transplant. The receptors were gathered from a boy under two years old who had a stem cell transplant for acute myeloid leukemia, so the T cells may come from the graft donor.

V is TRBV10-3 and J is TRBJ2-2; D perhaps matches TRBD2 (5 bases). Trimming left V 10 bases short and J 6 bases short, with 18 bases between. This CDR3 has 14 amino acids. Germline loops: CDR1 ENHRY, CDR2 SYGVKD. CDR3 nucleotide sequence: TGTGCCACCTCATCCGGACTGTTTGCCGGGGAGCTGTTTTTT. Encoded protein: CATSSGLFAGELFF.

This clonotype was detected many times. This CDR3 reads CSATLSNTQYF. CDR3 in DNA: TGCAGTGCTACCCTTAGTAATACGCAGTATTTT. The chain is built from TRBV20-1 and TRBJ2-3; D is undetermined. Trimming shortened V by 4 bases and J by 7 bases, and 9 bases separated the two germline ends. Germline V gene sequence: CDR1 DFQATT, CDR2 SNEGSKA (reference sequence). The length of the CDR3 is 11 residues.

This clonotype was found a few times. This chain joins TRBV12-3 or TRBV12-4 and TRBJ1-2; D is possibly TRBD1 (6 bases). V lost 1 base to trimming and J lost 6 bases, with 9 bases between them. The CDR3 consists of 13 residues. This chain's CDR3 is CASSLVRQDGYTF. The CDR3, as DNA: TGTGCCAGCAGTTTAGTCAGACAGGATGGCTACACCTTC.

Many counts were recorded for this clonotype. The chain uses TRBV15 and TRBJ2-7; no clear D gene. CDR3 length: 14 amino acids. Trimming removed 0 bases from V and 6 bases from J, with 12 bases in between. CDR1 LNHNV and CDR2 YYDKDF come from the germline V gene (reference sequence). The CDR3 nucleotides are TGTGCCACCAGCAGAGATAGTGGGTATGGCGAGCAGTACTTC. Residues: CATSRDSGYGEQYF.

This clonotype came up a few times. The rearrangement joins TRBV11-2 to TRBJ2-7; TRBD1 aligns across 8 bases. From germline, CDR1 is SGHAT and CDR2 FQNNGV. Trimming removed 4 bases from V and 4 bases from J; junction bases left unmatched: 15. The CDR3 is 17 residues long. CDR3: CASSSGQALQLGYEQYV. CDR3 nucleotides: TGTGCCAGCAGCTCGGGACAGGCCCTCCAACTGGGATACGAGCAGTACGTC.

Ten or more counts support this clonotype. V gene TRBV20-1 combines with J gene TRBJ2-1; perhaps TRBD2 as D (5 bases). Trimming shortened V by 5 bases and J by 16 bases, and 18 bases separated the two germline ends. The germline CDR1 and CDR2 sequences are DFQATT and SNEGSKA (reference sequence). The CDR3 sequence is 11 residues long. The CDR3 sequence is CSAYRANGVFF. Here the CDR3 DNA reads TGCAGTGCTTACCGGGCCAACGGGGTCTTCTTC.

This clonotype was observed a handful of times. V is TRBV12-3 or TRBV12-4 and J is TRBJ2-3, with D unresolved. The CDR3 runs to 14 residues. Trimming cost V 5 bases and J 12 bases, with 21 bases left between them. The CDR3 is CASSLDFEETKQYF. The CDR3 DNA is TGTGCCAGCAGTCTCGACTTCGAAGAAACTAAACAGTATTTT.

The chain's CDR3 is CSVPTGRTNTEAFF. The CDR3 coding sequence is TGCAGCGTACCGACAGGGCGAACGAACACTGAAGCTTTCTTT. The chain is built from TRBV29-1 and TRBJ1-1, with 7 bases lining up with TRBD1. V shed 6 bases, J shed 1 base, and the junction held 8 bases outside the gene matches. Germline values: CDR1 SQVTM, CDR2 ANQGSEA. The CDR3 covers 14 residues.

This clonotype turned up a few times. This chain links TRBV11-1 with TRBJ1-1; TRBD1 agrees at 8 bases. This CDR3 has 16 residues. The germline V gene encodes CDR1 SGHAT and CDR2 FQDESV (reference sequence). Losses at the gene ends were 5 bases for V and 5 bases for J; bases not matched to a gene: 13. CDR3 sequence reads: CASSPPAGTGRTEAFF. Here the CDR3 DNA reads TGTGCCAGCAGCCCACCGGCCGGGACAGGCAGGACTGAAGCTTTCTTT.

V gene TRBV7-8 combines with J gene TRBJ2-4; no reliable D call. The CDR3 runs to 13 residues. Germline loops: CDR1 SGHVS, CDR2 FQNEAQ. V shed 4 bases and J shed 12 bases, with 16 bases lying between them. CDR3 region: CASSSRSTGDQYF. The DNA for the CDR3 is TGTGCCAGCAGCTCAAGGTCCACTGGAGATCAGTACTTC.

The genes are TRBV20-1 and TRBJ2-5, with a weak D call TRBD1 (5 bases). The V gene's germline CDR1 is DFQATT and CDR2 SNEGSKA (reference sequence). The CDR3 extends over 15 amino acids. Trimming removed 0 bases at V and 2 bases at J, with 13 bases between. DNA of the CDR3: TGCAGTGCTAGAGAAGGGGAACTAAATCAAGAGACCCAGTACTTC. Its protein product is CSAREGELNQETQYF.

The rearrangement links TRBV20-1 to TRBJ2-3; 11 bases are a match to TRBD1. The CDR3 is 16 amino acids. Germline values: CDR1 DFQATT, CDR2 SNEGSKA (reference sequence). V gave up 3 bases and J gave up 0 bases; unmatched junction bases: 5. The CDR3 loop is CSASRDRGSSTDTQYF. The CDR3 DNA is TGCAGTGCTAGCAGGGACAGGGGGTCTAGCACAGATACGCAGTATTTT.

In its sample, this clonotype was seen many times. The rearrangement joins TRBV7-8 to TRBJ2-2; 8 positions match TRBD1. J gave up 9 bases and V 4 bases, and 7 bases lay outside the gene matches. Germline V gives CDR1 SGHVS, CDR2 FQNEAQ. The CDR3 loop spans 14 amino acids. The CDR3 nucleotides are TGTGCCAGCAGCTCACCAGGGGGCGGTCGGGAGCTGTTTTTT. As protein: CASSSPGGGRELFF. The variable domain in full, with the rest retrieved from reference TRBV7-8 and TRBJ2-2, is GAGVSQSPRYKVAKRGQDVALRCDPISGHVSLFWYQQALGQGPEFLTYFQNEAQLDKSGLPSDRFFAERPEGSVSTLKIQRTQQEDSAVYLCASSSPGGGRELFFGEGSRLTVL.

Ten or more counts support this clonotype. V is TRBV7-8 and J is TRBJ1-1; possible D gene TRBD1, 5 bases. The germline V and J ends were trimmed by 1 base and 4 bases, with 10 bases remaining between them. CDR3 length equals 14 residues. CDR1 is SGHVS and CDR2 is FQNEAQ in the germline V gene. DNA for the CDR3: TGTGCCAGCAGCTTAGACAGGATCCGCACTGAAGCTTTCTTT. It yields the protein CASSLDRIRTEAFF.

The table lists this clonotype with many counts. The chain recombines TRBV6-5 with TRBJ1-6; maybe TRBD1 (6 bases). CDR1 and CDR2 from the germline V gene are MNHEY and SVGAGI. The CDR3 consists of 17 residues. V dropped 0 bases and J dropped 9 bases, with 18 bases sitting between them. The CDR3 protein is CASSYSLLRQDTSPLHF. CDR3 nucleotides: TGTGCCAGCAGTTACTCTCTGTTGCGACAGGACACTTCACCCCTCCACTTT.

A word on this clonotype: This could be a read error, since a much larger clone is one nucleotide away. CDR3 in amino acids: CASGRDRGEQYF. The CDR3, as DNA: TGTGCCAGCGGCCGGGACAGGGGCGAGCAGTACTTC. The gene calls are TRBV28 and TRBJ2-7, with TRBD1 matching 10 bases. The CDR3 length is 12 residues. Germline V gene data show CDR1 as MDHEN and CDR2 as SYDVKM. With 8 bases clipped from V and 6 bases from J, the junction kept 4 bases outside the gene matches.

The chain is built from TRBV12-3 or TRBV12-4 and TRBJ2-2, with 14 bases that match TRBD2. This CDR3 has 19 residues. V trimming: 5 bases; J trimming: 0 bases; junction bases outside the gene matches: 8. CDR3 DNA: TGTGCCAGCAGTGCGACTAGCGGGGGGGCCCTCCCGAACACCGGGGAGCTGTTTTTT. Its translation: CASSATSGGALPNTGELFF.

This clonotype was observed a few times. This chain links TRBV12-3 or TRBV12-4 with TRBJ2-7, with 9 bases matching TRBD1. The J segment lost 3 bases and the V segment lost 6 bases, leaving 6 bases of the junction unmatched. The CDR3 sequence is 14 residues long. CDR3 in DNA: TGTGCCAGCAGCGGACAGGGGAACTTCTACGAGCAGTACTTC. It encodes CASSGQGNFYEQYF.

The CDR3 region has the DNA TGTGCCAGCAGCTTAGGGGGATGGCGGAAGACCCAGTACTTC. Its translation is CASSLGGWRKTQYF. The chain couples TRBV13 to TRBJ2-5; D ambiguous. The V end lost 0 bases, the J end lost 6 bases, and 11 bases lay between the germline ends. Per the germline V gene, CDR1 is PRHDT and CDR2 is FYEKMQ (reference sequence). This CDR3 has 14 amino acids.